This T cell receptor (beta chain) was identified in a study of blood T cell repertoires in COVID-19. With 1 base removed from V and 2 bases from J, the gap between germline ends came to 13 bases. The CDR3 consists of 16 residues. CDR1 is SGHVS and CDR2 is FNYEAQ in the germline V gene. Profiled with immunoSEQ multiplex PCR; TCRdb holds only in-frame clones, not every one. This table holds 27,000 or so clones, about 89% found once. The J gene is TRBJ2-3, the V gene TRBV7-6, with D unclear. The receptor comes from a man between 65 and 79 years old with active COVID-19. Material for sequencing was peripheral blood. This CDR3 reads CASSLVVTPTTDTQYF. CDR3 nucleotides: TGTGCCAGCAGCTTAGTTGTGACTCCAACCACAGATACGCAGTATTTT.